This T cell receptor beta chain came from a study of cytomegalovirus exposure and HLA in healthy donors. Points from the study as a whole: Rarity characterized most TCR sequences, yet some public TCRs appeared in many donors.

PCR was performed using 60 Vbeta and 13 Jbeta primers. Profiled with immunoSEQ multiplex PCR; TCRdb holds only in-frame clones, not every one. The repertoire holds about 90,000 clones, with around 70% as singletons. V lost 4 bases and J lost 17; bases outside the gene matches: 7. This CDR3 has 11 amino acids. The germline V gene encodes CDR1 SGHTA and CDR2 FQGTGA. Turning to this clone: Its antigen is unknown.

The V and J genes are TRBV7-3 and TRBJ2-2; 7 positions match TRBD2. Sequencing was done on a sample of PBMCs. This receptor was taken from a woman aged 45 to 65 in good health and CMV-seropositive. Here the CDR3 reads CASSSAREHFF. CDR3 nucleotide sequence: TGTGCCAGCAGCTCTGCGCGGGAGCACTTTTTT.